The sequence of this TCR beta chain was determined in a study of control samples from healthy donors and cancer patients. Some clones are missing from TCRdb's copy, which holds only in-frame ones; the method was immunoSEQ multiplex PCR. Of under 70,000 clones in the sample, approximately 95% were seen once. Germline values: CDR1 SGHTA, CDR2 FQGNSA. Trimming cost V 1 base and J 7 bases, with 10 bases left between them. This CDR3 is built from 13 residues. This clonotype was sampled from a woman between 18 and 29 years old in good health. Sequencing was done on a sample of blood. The gene calls are TRBV7-2 and TRBJ1-2, with D uncertain. CDR3 in DNA: TGTGCCAGCAGCTTAGTTTGGGGAGGTGGCTACACCTTC. Translated, it gives CASSLVWGGGYTF. The whole variable domain, remainder taken from reference TRBV7-2 and TRBJ1-2, is GAGVSQSPSNKVTEKGKDVELRCDPISGHTALYWYRQSLGQGLEFLIYFQGNSAPDKSGLPSDRFSAERTGGSVSTLTIQRTQQEDSAVYLCASSLVWGGGYTFGSGTRLTVV.